This TCR beta chain was found in a study of Tregs in tolerant kidney transplant recipients (dated by TCRdb to between 2018 and 2021). For context, the study as a whole: Transplants used related donors with nonmyeloablative bone marrow transplantation; mixed chimerism was transient in the human trials. TCRbeta sequencing was used in the study to identify donor-specific regulatory T cells before combined kidney and bone marrow transplantation, and the identified cells were then tracked after transplant. Overall study results and their limits: Because the PCR primers were changed over time for some patients, nucleotide-level comparison could not be performed across the samples from those patients. The study was limited by small patient numbers, and the findings need validation in larger populations and under other immunosuppression protocols. Expanding Tregs with activated donor B cells appeared to identify the most biologically relevant and donor-specific TCRbeta repertoire. In tolerant patients, donor-specific Tregs expanded more than Tregs overall, which suggests antigen-driven rather than nonspecific expansion. Although technical replication error seemed to be minimal, the question of biological reproducibility was not addressed directly.

According to the germline V gene (reference sequence), CDR1 reads SGHNT and CDR2 reads YYREEE. The CDR3 starts with the cysteine, ends with the phenylalanine, and has 13 residues. The DNA shown is the 39-base CDR3, in frame from base 1. V is trimmed back by 2 bases and J by 7 bases, and the junction contains 0 bases that no gene match accounts for. Per the publication, the time point label means: blood sample drawn before combined kidney and bone marrow transplant. Thawed PBMCs were FACS-sorted into unstimulated Tregs (CD4+CD25+CD127-), CD4+ non-Tregs (CD4+CD25-), CD4 cells and CD8 cells. Thawed PBMCs were rested overnight at 37 degrees C with 150 to 200 IU/ml IL-2 before Treg sorting. A few combined kidney and bone marrow transplant recipients from the ITN036ST trial were included as patients, and samples were available only from these trial subjects. Healthy control blood was processed by Ficoll density gradient to PBMCs and cryopreserved; patient PBMCs were collected before and after transplant.

For TCRbeta CDR3 sequencing, genomic DNA from the sorted cells was extracted using the QIAGEN DNeasy Blood and Tissue Kit. High-throughput TCRbeta CDR3 sequencing, which included PCR amplification with bias correction and internal controls, was done commercially through immunoSEQ. In the original analysis: Unique productive TCRbeta sequences were defined by CDR3 nucleotide sequence where primers matched, and otherwise by CDR3 amino acid sequence together with Vbeta and Jbeta genes. To correct for sorting error, sequences found in more than one sorted population at a frequency ratio of 2:1 or less were discarded, and the remaining shared sequences were assigned to the population with the higher frequency. A sequence was defined as donor-reactive if the sequence was expanded at least 5-fold in CFSE-low cells compared with unstimulated cells and had a frequency of at least 0.01% in CFSE-low cells. Jensen-Shannon divergence, calculated on the top 100 TCRbeta sequences ranked by frequency, was used to quantify repertoire divergence. When a sample had multiple sequencing runs, each run was corrected for sorting error separately and the runs were then pooled. This is the immuneACCESS table as TCRdb keeps it, with only in-frame sequences that have V and J called. A part of the clones is gone; compared with another copy, unresolved V genes explain less than half, and the rest is unexplained. From that table come the V and J calls and clone size; the DNA was used to work out D and trimming. This sample holds under 80,000 clones; approximately 83% were observed only once. Approximately 2.3% of the sample is in the top ten clones.

Comments on this clone: The clone's antigen remains unknown. Base qualities are not provided; no much larger clone lies one nucleotide away.

This receptor was obtained from a human donor who received a combined kidney and bone marrow transplant. The chain joins TRBV5-4 to TRBJ2-1; 10 nucleotides in the junction match TRBD2. Specimen: Tregs from blood, collected before the transplant. The CDR3 reads CASSFSGRNEQFF. The sequenced DNA: TGTGCCAGCAGCTTTAGCGGGAGGAATGAGCAGTTCTTC.